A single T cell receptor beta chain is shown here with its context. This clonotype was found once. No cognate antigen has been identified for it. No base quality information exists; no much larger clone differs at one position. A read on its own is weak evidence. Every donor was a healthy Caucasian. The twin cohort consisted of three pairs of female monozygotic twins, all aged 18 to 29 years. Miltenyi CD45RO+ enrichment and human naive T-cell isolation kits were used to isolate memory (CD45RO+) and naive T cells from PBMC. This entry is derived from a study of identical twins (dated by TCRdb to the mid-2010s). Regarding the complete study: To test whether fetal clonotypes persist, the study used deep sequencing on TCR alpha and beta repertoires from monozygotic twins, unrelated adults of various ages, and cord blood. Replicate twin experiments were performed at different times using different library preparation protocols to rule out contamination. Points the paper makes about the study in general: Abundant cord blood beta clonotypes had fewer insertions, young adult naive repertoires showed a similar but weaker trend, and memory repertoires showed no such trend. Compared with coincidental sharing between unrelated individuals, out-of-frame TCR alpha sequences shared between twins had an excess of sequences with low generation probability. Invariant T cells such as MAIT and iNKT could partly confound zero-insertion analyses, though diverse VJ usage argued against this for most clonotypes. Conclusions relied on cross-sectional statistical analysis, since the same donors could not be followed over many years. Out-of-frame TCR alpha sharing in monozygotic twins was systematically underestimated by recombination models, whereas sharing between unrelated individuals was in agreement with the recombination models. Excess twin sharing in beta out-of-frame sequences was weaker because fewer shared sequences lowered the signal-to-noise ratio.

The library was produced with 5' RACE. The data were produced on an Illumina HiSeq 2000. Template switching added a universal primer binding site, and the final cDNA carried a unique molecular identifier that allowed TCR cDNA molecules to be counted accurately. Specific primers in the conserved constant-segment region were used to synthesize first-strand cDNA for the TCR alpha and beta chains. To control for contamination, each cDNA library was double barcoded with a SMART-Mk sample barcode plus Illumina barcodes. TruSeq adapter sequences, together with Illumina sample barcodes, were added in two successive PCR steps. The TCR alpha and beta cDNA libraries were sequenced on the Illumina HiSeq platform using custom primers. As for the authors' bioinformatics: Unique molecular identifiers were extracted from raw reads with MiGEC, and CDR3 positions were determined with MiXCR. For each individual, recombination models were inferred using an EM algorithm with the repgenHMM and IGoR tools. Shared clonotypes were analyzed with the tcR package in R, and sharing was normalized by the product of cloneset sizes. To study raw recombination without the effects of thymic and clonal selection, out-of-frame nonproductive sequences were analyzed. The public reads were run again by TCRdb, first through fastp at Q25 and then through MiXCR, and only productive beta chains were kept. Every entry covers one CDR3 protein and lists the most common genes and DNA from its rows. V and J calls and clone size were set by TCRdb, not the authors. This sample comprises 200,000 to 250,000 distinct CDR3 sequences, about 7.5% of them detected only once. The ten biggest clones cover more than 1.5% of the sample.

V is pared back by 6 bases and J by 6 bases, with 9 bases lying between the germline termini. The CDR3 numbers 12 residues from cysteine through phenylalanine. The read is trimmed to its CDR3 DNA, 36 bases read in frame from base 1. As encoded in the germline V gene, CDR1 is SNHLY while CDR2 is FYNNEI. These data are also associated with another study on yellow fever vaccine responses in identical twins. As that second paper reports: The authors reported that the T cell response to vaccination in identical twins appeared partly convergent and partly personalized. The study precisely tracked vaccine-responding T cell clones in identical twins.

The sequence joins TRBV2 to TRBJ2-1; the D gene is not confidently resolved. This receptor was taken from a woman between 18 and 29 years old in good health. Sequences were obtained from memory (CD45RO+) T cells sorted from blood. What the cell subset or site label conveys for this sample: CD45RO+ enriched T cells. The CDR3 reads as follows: CASSRRPNEQFF. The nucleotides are TGTGCCAGCAGCCGAAGGCCCAATGAGCAGTTCTTC.